This record concerns one T cell receptor beta chain sequence. Its specificity is not known. This CDR3 contains 14 residues. Trimming cost V 7 bases and J 2 bases, with 16 bases left between them. Germline V gene sequence: CDR1 SQVTM, CDR2 ANQGSEA. The entry originates in a study of CD8+ T cells in alopecia areata. CD4+ and CD8+ T cells were sorted from PBMCs. cDNA prepared by RNA extraction and subsequent reverse transcription served as the template for sequencing. Sequenced by immunoSEQ multiplex PCR; TCRdb stores in-frame clones only, minus some. The repertoire holds some 170,000 clones, with 50% to 70% as singletons. Study conclusions and caveats: Scalp data also include sequences from resident alphabeta T cells of normal skin.

The receptor comes from a human donor with alopecia areata. The chain employs TRBV29-1 and TRBJ2-3; the D gene is possibly TRBD1 (6 bases). The sample here was CD4+ T cells sorted from blood, taken at week 0. The CDR3 DNA sequence: TGCAGCGCGGCAGGGGTAGGGAACACAGATACGCAGTATTTT. Its protein is CSAAGVGNTDTQYF.